The 4 T cell receptor beta chains presented below share a single source sample, sequenced in a study of blood T cell repertoires in COVID-19. Here immunoSEQ multiplex PCR was the method, and the copy in TCRdb shows in-frame clones only, minus some. The data contain 160,000 or so clones, roughly 86% of them singletons. The specimen sequenced was peripheral blood. The receptors derive from a woman aged 45-59 years with acute or convalescent COVID-19.

The gene calls are TRBV3-1 (or the pseudogene TRBV3-2) and TRBJ1-4; the D gene is possibly TRBD1 (5 bases). V was shortened by 5 bases and J by 8 bases, with 12 bases between the two germline ends. The germline gives CDR1 LGHDT, CDR2 YNNKEL (reference sequence). The CDR3 spans 13 residues. As DNA, the CDR3 is TGTGCCAGCAGCGCCCGATCAGGGGAAAAACTGTTTTTT. Its protein is CASSARSGEKLFF.

The rearrangement links TRBV10-3 to TRBJ1-5; possibly TRBD1 for D (5 bases). V gave up 2 bases and J gave up 8 bases, with 19 bases separating them. This CDR3 comprises 16 residues. The germline gives CDR1 ENHRY, CDR2 SYGVKD. CDR3 nucleotide sequence: TGTGCCATCAGTGAGCGAAGAAGAGGACAAGTAGAGCCCCAGCATTTT. Translated, it gives CAISERRRGQVEPQHF.

This chain joins TRBV6-1 and TRBJ1-3; D is ambiguous. Trimming removed 0 bases at V and 4 bases at J, with 4 bases between. Looked up from germline, CDR1 is MNHNS and CDR2 is SASEGT. The CDR3 consists of 13 residues. DNA of the CDR3: TGTGCCAGCAGTGAAGCCCTGGGAAACACCATATATTTT. It specifies CASSEALGNTIYF.

The chain links TRBV4-1 to TRBJ2-2, with 7 bases fitting TRBD1. V dropped 5 bases and J dropped 2; count of bases not matched to a gene: 8. CDR1 is MGHRA and CDR2 is YSYEKL in the germline V gene. The CDR3 contains 16 residues. CDR3 coding DNA: TGCGCCAGCAGCACTCCCAGACAGGGTAACACCGGGGAGCTGTTTTTT. Its translation: CASSTPRQGNTGELFF.